The 11 T cell receptor beta chains below come from one sample, sequenced in a study of blood T cell repertoires in COVID-19. The protocol was immunoSEQ multiplex PCR, while the TCRdb copy is restricted to in-frame clones and leaves out a portion. The sample carries 150,000 or so clones, 76% recorded once. Sequenced sample: peripheral blood. The origin of the receptors is a woman of 80 years or more with active or convalescent COVID-19.

CDR3 bases: TGTGCCAGCTCACCAGGACATAGCAATCAGCCCCAGCATTTT. Its translation is CASSPGHSNQPQHF. The chain links TRBV18 to TRBJ1-5, with D possibly matching TRBD1 (5 bases). Looked up from germline, CDR1 is KGHSH and CDR2 is LQKENI. The CDR3 contains 14 residues. V lost 2 bases and J 0 bases, leaving 5 bases between the germline ends.

This clone was seen only a few times. The chain combines TRBV30 with TRBJ1-6, with 8 bases that match TRBD1. The CDR3 spans 12 residues. The junction had 0 bases not matched to a gene; V was cut back by 2 bases and J by 9 bases. Germline CDR1 and CDR2: GTSNPN and SVGIG (reference sequence). Written as DNA, the CDR3 is TGTGCCTGGAGTCAGGGGGCTTCACCCCTCCACTTT. Translation gives CAWSQGASPLHF.

This clone has just one count. This sequence joins TRBV2 and TRBJ2-3, with D possibly matching TRBD2 (6 bases). This CDR3 comprises 14 residues. V was trimmed by 4 bases and J by 2 bases, leaving 10 bases between them. Germline V gives CDR1 SNHLY, CDR2 FYNNEI. For the CDR3, the DNA is TGTGCCAGCAGTGCGGGACTTCCCACAGATACGCAGTATTTT. It codes for CASSAGLPTDTQYF.

The chain carries TRBV15 and TRBJ2-1, with D possibly matching TRBD2 (6 bases). V lost 5 bases to trimming and J lost 2 bases, with 16 bases between them. This CDR3 has 16 amino acids. The V gene's germline CDR1 is LNHNV and CDR2 YYDKDF (reference sequence). In DNA form, the CDR3 reads TGTGCCACCAGCGCTCAAAGGACGGGGGCCTACAATGAGCAGTTCTTC. Its protein is CATSAQRTGAYNEQFF.

The chain has TRBV6-5 and TRBJ2-2; TRBD2 agrees at 9 bases. CDR1 is MNHEY and CDR2 is SVGAGI in the germline V gene. V dropped 0 bases and J dropped 6; count of bases not matched to a gene: 5. CDR3 length equals 16 residues. The CDR3 is CASSYSLAGRSGELFF. CDR3 in DNA: TGTGCCAGCAGTTACTCGCTAGCGGGGAGGTCCGGGGAGCTGTTTTTT.

The chain links TRBV27 to TRBJ1-2; D is undetermined. The CDR3 extends over 14 amino acids. Per the germline V gene, CDR1 is MNHEY and CDR2 is SMNVEV (reference sequence). Trimming stripped 5 bases from V and 1 base from J, with 11 bases between. In DNA form, the CDR3 reads TGTGCCAGCAGTGTCCAGGCCCTTAACTATGGCTACACCTTC. Protein sequence: CASSVQALNYGYTF.

The V gene is TRBV10-2, the J gene TRBJ1-4; D is uncertain. Germline-derived CDR1 and CDR2 are WSHSY and SAAADI. Trimming left V 6 bases short and J 8 bases short, with 7 bases between. This CDR3 comprises 11 residues. CDR3 loop: CASSREEKLFF. DNA for the CDR3: TGCGCCAGCAGCCGAGAAGAAAAACTGTTTTTT.

The gene calls are TRBV28 and TRBJ1-1, with 8 bases that match TRBD1. The CDR3 is 14 residues long. Germline values: CDR1 MDHEN, CDR2 SYDVKM. With V trimmed by 5 bases and J by 7 bases, 9 bases remained unmatched. The DNA for the CDR3 is TGTGCCAGCAGTCTCGGACAGGGTATCGGTGAAGCTTTCTTT. Amino acid sequence: CASSLGQGIGEAFF.

The J gene is TRBJ2-2, the V gene TRBV7-9; the D gene is possibly TRBD2 (5 bases). Trimming removed 1 base from V and 1 base from J, with 7 bases in between. CDR1 SEHNR and CDR2 FQNEAQ come from the germline V gene (reference sequence). CDR3 length: 15 residues. The CDR3 DNA reads as TGTGCCAGCAGCTTAGATGGGAGGAACACCGGGGAGCTGTTTTTT. It translates to CASSLDGRNTGELFF.

The chain links TRBV9 to TRBJ2-3, with 12 bases matching TRBD2. The germline CDR1 and CDR2 sequences are SGDLS and YYNGEE. This CDR3 comprises 18 residues. The ends lost 1 base at V and 9 bases at J; junction bases unmatched: 15. The CDR3 sequence is CASSVPRLGGTSGGTQYF. Written as DNA, the CDR3 is TGTGCCAGCAGCGTACCTCGACTCGGGGGTACTAGCGGGGGGACGCAGTATTTT.

This clone was found a few times. The chain is built from TRBV7-9 and TRBJ1-2; no definite D call. The germline gives CDR1 SEHNR, CDR2 FQNEAQ (reference sequence). V was pared by 3 bases and J by 2 bases, with 7 bases between. The CDR3 covers 13 residues. The CDR3 coding sequence is TGTGCCAGCAGCTTCGGACTAAACTATGGCTACACCTTC. This translates into CASSFGLNYGYTF.